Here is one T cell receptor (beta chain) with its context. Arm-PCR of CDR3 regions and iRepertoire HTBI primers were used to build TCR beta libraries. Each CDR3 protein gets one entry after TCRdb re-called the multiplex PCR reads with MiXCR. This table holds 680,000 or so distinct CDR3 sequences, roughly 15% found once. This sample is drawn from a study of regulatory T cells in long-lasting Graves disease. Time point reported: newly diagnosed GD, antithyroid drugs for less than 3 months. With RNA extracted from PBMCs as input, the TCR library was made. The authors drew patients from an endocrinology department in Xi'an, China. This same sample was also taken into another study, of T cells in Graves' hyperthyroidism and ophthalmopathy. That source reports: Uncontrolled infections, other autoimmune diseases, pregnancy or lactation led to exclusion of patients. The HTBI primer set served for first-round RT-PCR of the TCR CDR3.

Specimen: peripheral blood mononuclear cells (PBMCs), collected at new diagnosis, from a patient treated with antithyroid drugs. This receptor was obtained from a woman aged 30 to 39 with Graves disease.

CDR3 DNA: TGTGCCAGCAGCGTAGCCAGGGGCTACTCCTACGAGCAGTACTTC. Amino acids: CASSVARGYSYEQYF. The chain links TRBV9 to TRBJ2-7; maybe TRBD1 (6 bases). Germline V lookup: CDR1 SGDLS, CDR2 YYNGEE. Trimming pared 0 bases from V and 0 bases from J, leaving 10 bases between. The CDR3 covers 15 residues.